The next 27 T cell receptor beta chains were all read from a single sample in a study of blood T cells in healthy people across ages. With a J-beta primer mix and a sample-barcoded 5' primer, a second PCR ran about 6 to 11 cycles. TCRdb recomputed calls from the 5' RACE reads with MiXCR, one row per CDR3 protein. The repertoire holds 700,000 to 950,000 distinct CDR3 sequences, with 58% as singletons. The specimen sequenced was blood. These receptors all come from a young man in good health.

The chain uses TRBV6-5 and TRBJ2-5, with TRBD1 as a possible D gene (5 bases). The CDR3 loop spans 14 amino acids. Between the trimmed V and J ends, which lost 0 bases and 5 bases, there was a span of 10 bases. Germline lookup yields CDR1 MNHEY and CDR2 SVGAGI. The CDR3 region has the DNA TGTGCCAGCAGTTACTCCACAGGCGGTGAGACCCAGTACTTC. Protein: CASSYSTGGETQYF.

In this sample, this clonotype turned up many times. As DNA, the CDR3 is TGCAGCGTTGAAGATCCCGGGACGCAGTATTTT. As protein: CSVEDPGTQYF. The V and J genes are TRBV29-1 and TRBJ2-3; no firm D call. There are 11 residues in the CDR3. Trimming left V 0 bases short and J 9 bases short, with 7 bases between. Germline-derived CDR1 and CDR2 are SQVTM and ANQGSEA.

This chain links TRBV11-2 with TRBJ2-7; TRBD1 aligns across 8 bases. Trimming cost V 5 bases and J 4 bases; bases outside gene matches: 10. CDR1 is SGHAT and CDR2 is FQNNGV in the germline V gene. This CDR3 has 15 residues. The CDR3 region is CASSPSTGTGYEQYF. The CDR3 DNA sequence: TGTGCCAGCAGCCCCAGTACCGGGACAGGATACGAGCAGTACTTC.

This clonotype was seen a handful of times. The rearrangement joins TRBV20-1 to TRBJ2-7, with D perhaps matching TRBD2 (6 bases). This CDR3 spans 16 amino acids. Trimming took off 3 bases at V and 4 bases at J, with 22 bases between the two ends. The germline V gene encodes CDR1 DFQATT and CDR2 SNEGSKA (reference sequence). CDR3 protein: CSASFPGLPRPYEQYF. The CDR3 DNA reads TGCAGTGCTAGCTTTCCCGGACTACCACGCCCTTACGAGCAGTACTTC.

This chain connects TRBV29-1 to TRBJ1-5, with D perhaps TRBD1 (6 bases). From germline, CDR1 is SQVTM and CDR2 ANQGSEA. The V end lost 5 bases, the J end lost 5 bases, and 13 bases lay between the germline ends. This CDR3 spans 13 amino acids. The DNA for the CDR3 is TGCAGCGTTTCAGGGGCCTACGATCAGCCCCAGCATTTT. It specifies CSVSGAYDQPQHF.

The V call is TRBV29-1, the J call TRBJ2-1; 9 positions agree with TRBD2. Per the germline V gene, CDR1 is SQVTM and CDR2 is ANQGSEA. The V gene end was trimmed by 0 bases and the J gene end by 2 bases; junction bases not matched to a gene: 5. This CDR3 contains 16 residues. CDR3: CSVEDPAGGAYNEQFF. The CDR3 DNA follows: TGCAGCGTTGAAGACCCGGCGGGAGGGGCCTACAATGAGCAGTTCTTC.

The sample holds a few counts of this clonotype. The CDR3 coding sequence is TGCAGTGCTAGTGGCGGGGGGTTCACAGATACGCAGTATTTT. The encoded protein is CSASGGGFTDTQYF. The chain links TRBV20-1 to TRBJ2-3; 8 nucleotides match TRBD2. The CDR3 spans 14 residues. The ends lost 3 bases at V and 2 bases at J; junction bases unmatched: 4. The germline gives CDR1 DFQATT, CDR2 SNEGSKA (reference sequence).

The gene calls are TRBV7-6 and TRBJ2-4; D is ambiguous. Gene TRBJ2-7 matches the end of the DNA better, so the J call may be wrong. Germline values: CDR1 SGHVS, CDR2 FNYEAQ. CDR3 size: 14 residues. CDR3 DNA sequence: TGTGCCAGCAGCTTAGATCTGGACCTCTACGAGCAGTACTTC. It translates to CASSLDLDLYEQYF.

As for this clonotype: A read error may produce the germline difference seen at one junction end. The CDR3 loop is CASSQGTSGGAGAENIQYF. CDR3 nucleotides: TGTGCCAGTAGCCAAGGCACTAGCGGGGGGGCTGGGGCAGAGAACATTCAGTACTTC. This chain joins TRBV4-2 and TRBJ2-4; 13 bases fit TRBD2. CDR1 and CDR2 (germline): LGHNA, YNFKEQ. The CDR3 runs 19 residues.

This clonotype has ten or more counts. The rearrangement uses TRBV7-2 and TRBJ2-3; 7 bases align to TRBD2. The CDR3 loop spans 14 amino acids. CDR1 is SGHTA, CDR2 FQGNSA, per germline. J gave up 1 base and V 3 bases, and 1 base lay outside the gene matches. The CDR3 nucleotides read TGTGCCAGCAGCTTGAGCGGGGGCACAGATACGCAGTATTTT. This sequence encodes CASSLSGGTDTQYF.

This chain connects TRBV7-9 to TRBJ1-2; TRBD1 matches 9 bases. The V segment lost 5 bases and the J segment 4 bases; nucleotides outside the gene matches: 8. The CDR3 covers 15 residues. CDR1 and CDR2 from the germline V gene are SEHNR and FQNEAQ (reference sequence). Here the CDR3 DNA reads TGTGCCAGCAGCCCCCGGGACAGGGTTATCTATGGCTACACCTTC. It encodes CASSPRDRVIYGYTF.

The genes are TRBV5-1 and TRBJ2-2; D call uncertain. Germline V gene lookup returns CDR1 SGHRS and CDR2 YFSETQ. There are 13 residues in the CDR3. The V end was cut by 0 bases, the J end by 5 bases, with 5 bases between. The CDR3 DNA is TGCGCCAGCAGCTTGGTAGAGACCGGGGAGCTGTTTTTT. Residues: CASSLVETGELFF.

The CDR3 sequence is CATSKGTSGSNEQYF. Written as DNA, the CDR3 is TGTGCCACCAGCAAAGGGACTAGCGGGAGCAATGAGCAGTACTTC. V usage is TRBV15 and J usage is TRBJ2-5, with TRBD2 matching 14 bases. This CDR3 spans 15 amino acids. Germline values: CDR1 LNHNV, CDR2 YYDKDF (reference sequence). After removal of 4 bases from V and 11 bases from J, the junction contained 9 bases not matched to a gene.

This clonotype showed up just a few times. The rearrangement links TRBV28 to TRBJ2-5; no firm D call. Germline-derived CDR1 and CDR2 are MDHEN and SYDVKM. V lost 9 bases to trimming and J lost 1 base, with 18 bases between them. The CDR3 runs to 15 residues. The DNA of the CDR3 is TGTGCCAGTTCCCAGAAAGAGGCAGTCCAAGAGACCCAGTACTTC. It codes for CASSQKEAVQETQYF.

This clonotype was seen a few times. This rearrangement joins TRBV29-1 to TRBJ2-7, with TRBD1 identical over 7 bases. Trimming removed 4 bases from V and 2 bases from J; junction bases left unmatched: 5. CDR1 is SQVTM, CDR2 ANQGSEA, per germline. The CDR3 spans 13 residues. CDR3 nucleotide sequence: TGCAGCGTTGGCCGGGACAGAACCTACGAGCAGTACTTC. As protein: CSVGRDRTYEQYF.

The chain recombines TRBV7-9 with TRBJ2-2; D is undetermined. The CDR3 extends over 14 amino acids. CDR1 is SEHNR, CDR2 FQNEAQ, per germline (reference sequence). Trimming cost V 8 bases and J 0 bases, with 10 bases left between them. In DNA, the CDR3 is TGTGCCAGCGACGAGGTTCCGAACACCGGGGAGCTGTTTTTT. It is translated as CASDEVPNTGELFF. Based on the CDR3 plus reference TRBV7-9 and TRBJ2-2, the full variable domain is DTGVSQNPRHKITKRGQNVTFRCDPISEHNRLYWYRQTLGQGPEFLTYFQNEAQLEKSRLLSDRFSAERPKGSFSTLEIQRTEQGDSAMYLCASDEVPNTGELFFGEGSRLTVL.

The chain recombines TRBV2 with TRBJ2-5; possibly TRBD2 for D (5 bases). The germline V gene encodes CDR1 SNHLY and CDR2 FYNNEI. The CDR3 covers 14 residues. Between the trimmed V and J ends, which lost 9 bases and 5 bases, there was a span of 19 bases. The CDR3 DNA follows: TGTGCCAGTGGCCCGTCCTCTAAGCGGGAGACCCAGTACTTC. This gives the protein CASGPSSKRETQYF. Full variable domain (missing parts from reference TRBV2 and TRBJ2-5): EPEVTQTPSHQVTQMGQEVILRCVPISNHLYFYWYRQILGQKVEFLVSFYNNEISEKSEIFDDQFSVERPDGSNFTLKIRSTKLEDSAMYFCASGPSSKRETQYFGPGTRLLVL.

V gene TRBV11-2 combines with J gene TRBJ2-7; tentatively, D is TRBD2 (5 bases). This CDR3 has 13 amino acids. Germline values: CDR1 SGHAT, CDR2 FQNNGV. Trimming cost V 7 bases and J 5 bases, with 15 bases left between them. Here the CDR3 DNA reads TGTGCCAGCACTTTTCGTCTAGCAGACGAGCAGTACTTC. This encodes CASTFRLADEQYF.

This chain links TRBV6-5 with TRBJ1-4; no firm D call. Trimming left V 0 bases short and J 3 bases short, with 11 bases between. Germline V gives CDR1 MNHEY, CDR2 SVGAGI. This CDR3 has 16 amino acids. CDR3 DNA: TGTGCCAGCAGTTACTCTTACCGGATTTCTAATGAAAAACTGTTTTTT. This codes for CASSYSYRISNEKLFF.

The rearrangement uses TRBV6-1 and TRBJ2-5, with D tentatively TRBD1 or TRBD2 (5 bases each). CDR1 is MNHNS, CDR2 SASEGT, per germline. V lost 3 bases, J lost 4 bases, and 15 bases lay in between. The CDR3 is 15 residues long. As DNA, the CDR3 is TGTGCCAGCAGTGAGCTAGCAGGGCAGGGAGAGACCCAGTACTTC. Residues: CASSELAGQGETQYF.

This clonotype was counted a single time. This chain uses TRBV2 with TRBJ2-4; possibly TRBD2 for D (6 bases). V was cut by 6 bases and J by 4 bases, with 10 bases left in between. The CDR3 sequence is 13 residues long. Germline V gene sequence: CDR1 SNHLY, CDR2 FYNNEI. The CDR3 coding sequence is TGTGCCAGCAGCGGAAGCGGGAAAAACATTCAGTACTTC. It is translated as CASSGSGKNIQYF.

The rearrangement uses TRBV12-3 or TRBV12-4 and TRBJ2-5; D possibly uses TRBD1 or TRBD2 (6 bases each). V lost 6 bases, J lost 5 bases, and 19 bases lay in between. The CDR3 totals 15 residues. The CDR3 DNA is TGTGCCAGCAGGATAAGCTCAGGGGCGGGGGAGACCCAGTACTTC. Translated: CASRISSGAGETQYF.

This clonotype came up once. J is TRBJ2-1 and V is TRBV4-3; D remains unclear. The CDR3 totals 16 residues. CDR1 LGHNA and CDR2 YSLEER come from the germline V gene. The germline V and J ends were trimmed by 0 bases and 13 bases, with 22 bases remaining between them. CDR3: CASSQESRRISETQFF. CDR3 coding DNA: TGCGCCAGCAGCCAAGAGTCCCGCAGGATATCGGAGACCCAGTTCTTC.

The J gene is TRBJ1-5, the V gene TRBV20-1, with 7 bases lining up with TRBD1. V was clipped by 3 bases and J by 2 bases; unmatched bases: 13. CDR3 length: 17 residues. Germline V gene lookup returns CDR1 DFQATT and CDR2 SNEGSKA (reference sequence). CDR3 coding DNA: TGCAGTGCTAGCACCATGGGAGGGGGCATAGGCAATCAGCCCCAGCATTTT. Translated, it gives CSASTMGGGIGNQPQHF.

This rearrangement joins TRBV21-1 to TRBJ2-4; the D segment call TRBD1 is taken from the table without a DNA check. TRBV21-1 is assigned pseudogene status. The CDR3 extends over 15 amino acids. The CDR3, as DNA: TGTGCCAGCACCACGGGCAGGGAGGCCAAAAACATTCAGTACTTC. It encodes CASTTGREAKNIQYF.

The J gene is TRBJ2-4, the V gene TRBV6-2 or TRBV6-3; either TRBD1 or TRBD2 may fit D (5 bases each). The V and J ends lost 3 bases and 5 bases respectively, with 17 bases between them. The CDR3 runs 16 residues. Germline V lookup: CDR1 MNHEY, CDR2 SVGEGT. Here the CDR3 DNA reads TGTGCCAGCAGTTATAGACCGGGGACCATCCAAAACATTCAGTACTTC. Amino acid sequence: CASSYRPGTIQNIQYF.

The genes are TRBV29-1 and TRBJ2-5; weak D call: TRBD2 (5 bases). Near its end, the DNA agrees better with TRBJ2-7, so the J call may be wrong. CDR1 is SQVTM and CDR2 is ANQGSEA in the germline V gene. This CDR3 spans 14 amino acids. Here the CDR3 DNA reads TGCAGCGTTAAGTTGTATCCGACAAGCGGCGAGCAGTACTTC. It yields the protein CSVKLYPTSGEQYF.